Listed here are 24 T cell receptor beta chains from one sample, sequenced in a study of cytotoxic CD8 clonotypes in ibrutinib-treated CLL. Only in-frame clones appear in the TCRdb table, and some are missing; sequencing was by immunoSEQ multiplex PCR. The sample has about 160,000 clones, roughly 80% seen once. Specimen: PBMCs, collected after 12 months of ibrutinib treatment. Source of these receptors: a human donor with chronic lymphocytic leukemia.

This chain connects TRBV7-2 to TRBJ1-5; 11 bases are shared with TRBD1. V lost 0 bases and J lost 5; bases outside the gene matches: 0. Germline CDR1 and CDR2: SGHTA and FQGNSA. The CDR3 consists of 15 residues. This CDR3 is CASSLAGQGDQPQHF. Here the CDR3 DNA reads TGTGCCAGCAGCTTAGCGGGACAGGGGGATCAGCCCCAGCATTTT.

V usage is TRBV28 and J usage is TRBJ1-1, with 10 nucleotides matching TRBD1. Germline lookup yields CDR1 MDHEN and CDR2 SYDVKM. V was pared by 6 bases and J by 5 bases, with 15 bases of the junction left unmatched. This CDR3 is 17 amino acids long. CDR3 sequence (DNA): TGTGCCAGCAGGACCCCGGGACAGGGGTGGGTAAAGACTGAAGCTTTCTTT. It translates to CASRTPGQGWVKTEAFF.

This chain uses TRBV19 with TRBJ1-5; D perhaps matches TRBD1 (6 bases). Germline-derived CDR1 and CDR2 are LNHDA and SQIVND (reference sequence). With 6 bases removed from V and 6 bases from J, the gap between germline ends came to 15 bases. The CDR3 length is 14 residues. The CDR3: CASRRDMRGQPQHF. The CDR3 DNA reads as TGTGCCAGTAGAAGGGACATGAGAGGTCAGCCCCAGCATTTT.

The gene calls are TRBV18 and TRBJ2-3; 8 bases fit TRBD2. This CDR3 is built from 17 residues. CDR1 is KGHSH, CDR2 LQKENI, per germline. The J segment lost 0 bases and the V segment lost 0 bases, leaving 5 bases of the junction unmatched. The CDR3 here is CASSPPALAVSTDTQYF. In DNA, the CDR3 is TGTGCCAGCTCACCACCCGCACTAGCGGTTAGCACAGATACGCAGTATTTT.

The J gene is TRBJ2-1, the V gene TRBV5-5; perhaps TRBD2 as D (6 bases). The germline CDR1 and CDR2 sequences are SGHKS and YYEKEE (reference sequence). This CDR3 has 16 residues. V was shortened by 4 bases and J by 5 bases, with 19 bases between the two germline ends. The CDR3 coding sequence is TGTGCCAGCAGCCGACAAACCCCTAGCGCCCACAATGAGCAGTTCTTC. Its translation: CASSRQTPSAHNEQFF.

CDR3 sequence: CASSLVFGQPSSGNTIYF. In nucleotides, the CDR3 is TGCGCCAGCAGCTTGGTTTTCGGGCAGCCCTCTTCTGGAAACACCATATATTTT. V is TRBV5-1 and J is TRBJ1-3; the D is unclear. The CDR3 spans 18 residues. The germline V gene encodes CDR1 SGHRS and CDR2 YFSETQ. Trimming took 0 bases from V and 1 from J, leaving 17 bases between them.

This chain uses TRBV19 with TRBJ1-5, with 8 bases that match TRBD1. Per the germline V gene, CDR1 is LNHDA and CDR2 is SQIVND (reference sequence). V was pared by 8 bases and J by 1 base, with 10 bases of the junction left unmatched. There are 16 residues in the CDR3. The DNA of the CDR3 is TGTGCCAGTTCGGTACTGACAGGGGTAAGCAATCAGCCCCAGCATTTT. Residues: CASSVLTGVSNQPQHF.

The chain combines TRBV28 with TRBJ1-5; no reliable D call. Germline lookup yields CDR1 MDHEN and CDR2 SYDVKM. The CDR3 runs to 12 residues. Trimming cost V 1 base and J 5 bases, with 3 bases left between them. DNA of the CDR3: TGTGCCAGCAGTTTATTGTATCAGCCCCAGCATTTT. This translates into CASSLLYQPQHF. Looking up the rest from reference TRBV28 and TRBJ1-5 gives the full variable domain: DVKVTQSSRYLVKRTGEKVFLECVQDMDHENMFWYRQDPGLGLRLIYFSYDVKMKEKGDIPEGYSVSREKKERFSLILESASTNQTSMYLCASSLLYQPQHFGDGTRLSIL.

Comment on this clone: Germline is not matched at one junction end, which may reflect a read error. The chain employs TRBV28 and TRBJ2-7; D uncertain. The CDR3 is 9 amino acids. CDR1 is MDHEN and CDR2 is SYDVKM in the germline V gene. The CDR3 sequence: CASSPKKCF. CDR3 coding DNA: TGTGCCAGCAGCCCAAAGAAGTGTTTC.

The gene calls are TRBV5-8 and TRBJ2-5; a possible D gene is TRBD2 (6 bases). From germline, CDR1 is SGHTS and CDR2 YDEGEE. CDR3 length equals 13 residues. With 5 bases removed from V and 5 bases from J, the gap between germline ends came to 13 bases. The CDR3 loop reads CASRRGRGETQYF. Written as DNA, the CDR3 is TGTGCCAGCAGACGGGGACGGGGGGAGACCCAGTACTTC. The whole variable domain, remainder taken from reference TRBV5-8 and TRBJ2-5, is EAGVTQSPTHLIKTRGQQATLRCSPISGHTSVYWYQQALGLGLQFLLWYDEGEERNRGNFPPRFSGRQFPNYSSELNVNALELEDSALYLCASRRGRGETQYFGPGTRLLVL.

V gene TRBV5-1 combines with J gene TRBJ1-2, with D tentatively TRBD1 (6 bases). In germline, CDR1 is SGHRS, CDR2 YFSETQ. Deletions cut 4 bases from V and 6 bases from J, with 19 bases between. CDR3 length: 15 amino acids. DNA of the CDR3: TGCGCCAGCAGCCTGCGTGAAGGGGGGCTGGATGGCTACACCTTC. Residues: CASSLREGGLDGYTF. The full variable domain, in which reference TRBV5-1 and TRBJ1-2 provide the parts outside the CDR3, is KAGVTQTPRYLIKTRGQQVTLSCSPISGHRSVSWYQQTPGQGLQFLFEYFSETQRNKGNFPGRFSGRQFSNSRSEMNVSTLELGDSALYLCASSLREGGLDGYTFGSGTRLTVV.

The rearrangement uses TRBV5-6 and TRBJ2-3; no definite D call. The CDR3 loop spans 12 amino acids. V was cut by 7 bases and J by 4 bases, with 10 bases left in between. The germline CDR1 and CDR2 sequences are SGHDT and YYEEEE. CDR3 amino acids: CASLSPADTQYF. CDR3 DNA: TGTGCCAGCCTCTCCCCGGCAGATACGCAGTATTTT.

The chain joins TRBV10-3 to TRBJ1-4, with TRBD1 identical over 9 bases. Germline V gene sequence: CDR1 ENHRY, CDR2 SYGVKD. The ends lost 7 bases at V and 4 bases at J; junction bases unmatched: 7. The CDR3 has 15 residues. The CDR3 loop is CAIKDEDRGNEKLFF. For the CDR3, the DNA is TGTGCCATCAAAGACGAGGACAGGGGTAATGAAAAACTGTTTTTT.

The chain joins TRBV7-2 to TRBJ2-1; a possible D gene is TRBD2 (6 bases). This CDR3 is built from 16 residues. V dropped 6 bases and J dropped 8 bases, with 23 bases sitting between them. Germline V gene lookup returns CDR1 SGHTA and CDR2 FQGNSA. Here the CDR3 reads CASRSYSGVGDYEQFF. The DNA for the CDR3 is TGTGCCAGCAGATCATACTCTGGAGTAGGGGACTATGAGCAGTTCTTC.

The chain uses TRBV4-3 and TRBJ1-3; a weak D match, TRBD1 (5 bases). The CDR3 totals 15 residues. Trimming shortened V by 0 bases and J by 7 bases, and 13 bases separated the two germline ends. The germline gives CDR1 LGHNA, CDR2 YSLEER. The CDR3 DNA sequence: TGCGCCAGCAGCCAAGATGGGGGTAGTAGTAACACCATATATTTT. Protein sequence: CASSQDGGSSNTIYF.

CDR3 region: CASSTGGVTGELFF. The CDR3 region has the DNA TGTGCCAGCTCGACAGGGGGAGTCACCGGGGAGCTGTTTTTT. The rearrangement links TRBV28 to TRBJ2-2; the match to TRBD1 covers 9 bases. Germline lookup yields CDR1 MDHEN and CDR2 SYDVKM. The CDR3 has 14 amino acids. The ends lost 8 bases at V and 4 bases at J; junction bases unmatched: 5.

This clone showed up just a few times. In DNA, the CDR3 is TGTGCCAGCACCCTACGAGGGAGCCTTCAGTACTTC. It is translated as CASTLRGSLQYF. V and J are TRBV28 and TRBJ2-7, with D tentatively TRBD2 (5 bases). Germline V gene lookup returns CDR1 MDHEN and CDR2 SYDVKM. The CDR3 has 12 amino acids. Trimming stripped 7 bases from V and 10 bases from J, with 17 bases between.

This chain connects TRBV11-2 to TRBJ2-1, with TRBD2 matching 14 bases. Germline CDR1 reads SGHAT; CDR2 reads FQNNGV. Trimming took 3 bases from V and 7 from J; bases not matched to a gene: 11. The CDR3 loop spans 18 amino acids. The CDR3 bases are TGTGCCAGCAGCTTTTGGAAAGGACTAGCGGGGGGTGGGAATGAGCAGTTCTTC. This codes for CASSFWKGLAGGGNEQFF.

J is TRBJ1-1 and V is TRBV5-5; D is unresolved. CDR1 is SGHKS, CDR2 YYEKEE, per germline (reference sequence). The CDR3 loop spans 15 amino acids. V dropped 0 bases and J dropped 4 bases, with 13 bases sitting between them. The CDR3 loop reads CASSLAYQEVTEAFF. The CDR3 DNA is TGTGCCAGCAGCTTGGCCTATCAGGAGGTCACTGAAGCTTTCTTT.

V gene TRBV5-1 combines with J gene TRBJ2-1, with TRBD2 identical over 14 bases. The CDR3 is 16 residues long. CDR1 is SGHRS, CDR2 YFSETQ, per germline. Unmatched junction bases numbered 7, after V lost 5 bases and J lost 6 bases. The CDR3 region is CASRLSGLAGVNEQFF. In DNA, the CDR3 is TGCGCCAGCAGACTCTCGGGACTAGCGGGAGTCAATGAGCAGTTCTTC.

V gene TRBV11-2 combines with J gene TRBJ2-3; tentative D call: TRBD2 (6 bases). Between the trimmed V and J ends, which lost 3 bases and 0 bases, there was a span of 10 bases. The CDR3 is 15 residues long. Germline V gives CDR1 SGHAT, CDR2 FQNNGV. This CDR3 is CASSFGTSSTDTQYF. DNA for the CDR3: TGTGCCAGCAGCTTCGGGACTTCTAGCACAGATACGCAGTATTTT.

The chain couples TRBV7-8 to TRBJ1-2; D gene uncertain. Germline CDR1 and CDR2: SGHVS and FQNEAQ. This CDR3 has 14 residues. V lost 2 bases and J lost 4, with 11 bases in between. The chain's CDR3 is CASSLNEGVYGYTF. In nucleotides, the CDR3 is TGTGCCAGCAGCTTAAACGAGGGAGTCTATGGCTACACCTTC.

This chain links TRBV19 with TRBJ1-5; D call uncertain. Germline loops: CDR1 LNHDA, CDR2 SQIVND (reference sequence). This CDR3 contains 13 residues. The ends were cut back, 2 bases at V and 3 bases at J, with 5 bases in the middle. CDR3 residues: CASSIRANQPQHF. Written as DNA, the CDR3 is TGTGCCAGTAGTATACGGGCCAATCAGCCCCAGCATTTT. Using reference TRBV19 and TRBJ1-5 for the parts outside the CDR3, the full variable domain is DGGITQSPKYLFRKEGQNVTLSCEQNLNHDAMYWYRQDPGQGLRLIYYSQIVNDFQKGDIAEGYSVSREKKESFPLTVTSAQKNPTAFYLCASSIRANQPQHFGDGTRLSIL.

This chain connects TRBV28 to TRBJ1-5; 7 positions agree with TRBD1. The CDR3 consists of 15 residues. Germline trimming cut 4 bases from V and 2 bases from J; bases unmatched to any gene: 5. Germline CDR1 and CDR2: MDHEN and SYDVKM. CDR3 sequence (DNA): TGTGCCAGCAGTTCCCTCACAGGGGGCAATCAGCCCCAGCATTTT. Amino acid sequence: CASSSLTGGNQPQHF. Drawing the rest from reference TRBV28 and TRBJ1-5, the complete variable domain is DVKVTQSSRYLVKRTGEKVFLECVQDMDHENMFWYRQDPGLGLRLIYFSYDVKMKEKGDIPEGYSVSREKKERFSLILESASTNQTSMYLCASSSLTGGNQPQHFGDGTRLSIL.